This TCR beta chain originates from a study of breast tumors, draining lymph nodes, adjacent tissues. Study-wide results and limits: That most tumor T cells come from lymph nodes remained unproven.

Samples came from axillary lymph nodes draining the breast cancer. Germline CDR1 and CDR2: KGHSH and LQKENI. V was clipped by 1 base and J by 4 bases, with 9 bases between them. The CDR3 contains 14 residues. Concerning this clonotype itself: Its matching antigen is unknown. This may be a read error: a much more frequent sequence differs by one nucleotide. The conserved phenylalanine or tryptophan normally closing the CDR3 is absent here, so this likely arose from a read error.

Via MiXCR, TCRdb re-called the multiplex PCR reads, giving one row per CDR3 protein. The sample holds some 120,000 distinct CDR3 sequences, just under 20% seen once. This rearrangement joins TRBV18 to TRBJ2-3, with a possible D match to TRBD1 (6 bases). The clonotype was recovered from a female donor with breast cancer. Some clones in this sample may be carry-over from other donors' samples. Sequencing was performed on axillary lymph node tissue. The CDR3 sequence is CASSPLQGADTQYS. The DNA of the CDR3 is TGTGCCAGCTCACCACTACAGGGTGCAGATACGCAGTATTCT.